This T cell receptor beta chain was captured in a study of cytomegalovirus exposure and HLA in healthy donors. The germline V gene encodes CDR1 SNHLY and CDR2 FYNNEI. This CDR3 comprises 16 residues. V lost 6 bases, J lost 9 bases, and 12 bases stayed unmatched. Primers: 60 Vbeta forward and 13 Jbeta reverse. TCRdb's copy holds only in-frame clones and misses some; the assay was immunoSEQ multiplex PCR. The repertoire holds around 100,000 clones, 55% to 65% seen once, with 3% to 4% in the top ten. This sequence was found in a man aged 25-45 years in good health and CMV-seropositive. The chain couples TRBV2 to TRBJ2-5, with 14 bases matching TRBD2. Input material: PBMCs. The CDR3 DNA is TGTGCCAGCAGCCCCAGGACTAGCGGGGGGCGGGAAGCCCAGTACTTC. Encoded protein: CASSPRTSGGREAQYF.